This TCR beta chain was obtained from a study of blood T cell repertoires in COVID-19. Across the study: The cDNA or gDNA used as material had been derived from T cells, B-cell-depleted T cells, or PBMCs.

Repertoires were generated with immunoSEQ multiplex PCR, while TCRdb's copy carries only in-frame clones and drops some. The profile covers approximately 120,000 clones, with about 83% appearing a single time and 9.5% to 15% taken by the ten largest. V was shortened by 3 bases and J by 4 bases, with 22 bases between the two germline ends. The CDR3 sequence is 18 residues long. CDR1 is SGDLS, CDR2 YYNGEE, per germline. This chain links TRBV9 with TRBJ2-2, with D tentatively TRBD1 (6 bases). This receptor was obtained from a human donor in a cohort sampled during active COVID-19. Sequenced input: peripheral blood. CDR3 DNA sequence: TGTGCCAGCAGCGACCACCCTCACCCTCAGGGGTTCACCGGGGAGCTGTTTTTT. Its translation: CASSDHPHPQGFTGELFF.